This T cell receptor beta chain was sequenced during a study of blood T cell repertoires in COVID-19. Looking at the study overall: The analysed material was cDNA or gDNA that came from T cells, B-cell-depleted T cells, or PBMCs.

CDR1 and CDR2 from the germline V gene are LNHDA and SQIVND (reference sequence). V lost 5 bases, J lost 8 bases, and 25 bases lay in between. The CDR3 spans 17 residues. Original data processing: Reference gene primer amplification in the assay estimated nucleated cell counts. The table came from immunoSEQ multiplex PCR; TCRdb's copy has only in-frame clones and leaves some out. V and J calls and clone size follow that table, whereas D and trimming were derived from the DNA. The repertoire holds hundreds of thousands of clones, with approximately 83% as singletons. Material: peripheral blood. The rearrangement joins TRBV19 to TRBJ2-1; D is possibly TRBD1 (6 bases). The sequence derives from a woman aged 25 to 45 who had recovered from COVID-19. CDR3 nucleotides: TGTGCCAGTAGTTTCCAGACAGGTTCCCCGTATAGGGATGAGCAGTTCTTC. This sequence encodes CASSFQTGSPYRDEQFF.